Detailed here is one TCR beta chain. The data were taken from a study of T cell changes during pregnancy in multiple sclerosis. Repertoires were generated with immunoSEQ multiplex PCR, while TCRdb's copy carries only in-frame clones and drops some. This sample yields fewer than 95,000 clones, of which 90% to 95% are seen a single time; 2.2% belongs to the top ten. CDR1 and CDR2 from the germline V gene are SGHRS and YFSETQ. V lost 5 bases and J 4 bases, leaving 23 bases between the germline ends. The CDR3 totals 17 residues. This sample comprised peripheral blood, obtained in the third trimester of pregnancy. The chain joins TRBV5-1 to TRBJ2-3, with D perhaps TRBD2 (6 bases). The TCR was taken from a female donor with multiple sclerosis, enrolled in a pregnancy study. Here the CDR3 DNA reads TGCGCCAGCAGTTTTGGGGGGACCGGCCCCGGCCCAGATACGCAGTATTTT. It is translated as CASSFGGTGPGPDTQYF.